This is a list of T cell receptor beta chains from one sample in a study of PD-L1 blockade in urothelial cancer. Some clones are missing from TCRdb's copy, which holds only in-frame ones; the method was immunoSEQ multiplex PCR. The data contain tens of thousands of clones, 80% to 85% of them singletons. The material sequenced was PBMCs, taken around atezolizumab (anti-PD-L1) treatment. Source of these receptors: a man between 65 and 80 years old with urothelial cancer. Each CDR3 is given with its conserved first and last residue. D genes are given only for firm matches. Rows give clone size only sometimes, using once, few, many, or a class for an expanded clone.

V: TRBV28; J: TRBJ2-7; size: .; D: TRBD2; DNA: TGTGCCAGCAGGGGGACTAGCGGGAGAGCTTTCTCCTACGAGCAGTACTTC; CDR3: CASRGTSGRAFSYEQYF
V: TRBV28; J: TRBJ2-7; size: .; D: TRBD1; DNA: TGTGCCAGCAGTCCGGGGACAGCTATTACCTACGAGCAGTACTTC; CDR3: CASSPGTAITYEQYF
V: TRBV21-1; J: TRBJ1-5; size: .; D: .; DNA: TGTGCCAGCAGCAAAGCGCCGGCACTCAGGAGCAATCAGCCCCAGCATTTT; CDR3: CASSKAPALRSNQPQHF
V: TRBV28; J: TRBJ1-4; size: .; D: TRBD1; DNA: TGTGCCAGCAGCTCACAGGGGGCTACAGAAAAACTGTTTTTT; CDR3: CASSSQGATEKLFF
V: TRBV10-1; J: TRBJ2-7; size: .; D: TRBD2; DNA: TGCGCCAGCAGTGAGTCTGGGTCTAGCGGGAGCTACGAGCAGTACTTC; CDR3: CASSESGSSGSYEQYF
V: TRBV7-8; J: TRBJ2-7; size: .; D: TRBD2; DNA: TGTGCCAGCAGCTTAGAAGCGGGGAGGAGGGAGCAGTACTTC; CDR3: CASSLEAGRREQYF
V: TRBV5-6; J: TRBJ2-4; size: .; D: TRBD1; DNA: TGTGCCAGCAGCTTGACAGGGGTAAATTGGGACAAAAACATTCAGTACTTC; CDR3: CASSLTGVNWDKNIQYF
V: TRBV18; J: TRBJ2-3; size: .; D: .; DNA: TGTGCCAGCTCACCACTCGCTCCCCCGGGAGACACAGATACGCAGTATTTT; CDR3: CASSPLAPPGDTDTQYF
V: TRBV20-1; J: TRBJ2-7; size: .; D: TRBD1; DNA: TGCAGTGCTAGTCAGGGGGCCGAGCAGTACTTC; CDR3: CSASQGAEQYF
V: TRBV11-1; J: TRBJ2-2; size: .; D: .; DNA: TGTGCCAGCACGGTTCTATCAAACACCGGGGAGCTGTTTTTT; CDR3: CASTVLSNTGELFF
V: TRBV7-8; J: TRBJ2-1; size: .; D: TRBD2; DNA: TGTGCCAGCAGCCCGGGACTAGCGGTCAATGAGCAGTTCTTC; CDR3: CASSPGLAVNEQFF
V: TRBV11-3; J: TRBJ2-1; size: .; D: TRBD1; DNA: TGTGCCAGCAGCCCCAGGCAGGGGGCCGATGAGCAGTTCTTC; CDR3: CASSPRQGADEQFF
V: TRBV5-1; J: TRBJ2-5; size: .; D: .; DNA: TGCGCCAGCAGCCCGACGACAGGGGAGGGAGAGACCCAGTACTTC; CDR3: CASSPTTGEGETQYF
V: TRBV5-1; J: TRBJ2-2; size: .; D: TRBD1; DNA: TGCGCCAGCAGCTTGGCCCCCCGGGACAGGGAGTCCACCGGGGAGCTGTTTTTT; CDR3: CASSLAPRDRESTGELFF
V: TRBV29-1; J: TRBJ2-7; size: .; D: TRBD1; DNA: TGCAGCGTCAGTGACAGGGACCACTTTTCACGCTACGAGCAGTACTTC; CDR3: CSVSDRDHFSRYEQYF
V: TRBV5-1; J: TRBJ2-3; size: .; D: .; DNA: TGCGCCAGCAGCTCGGGAAGTTTGGATACGCAGTATTTT; CDR3: CASSSGSLDTQYF
V: TRBV5-4; J: TRBJ1-1; size: .; D: TRBD1; DNA: TGTGCCAGCAGCCTCAAGGGACAGTTACGGAACACTGAAGCTTTCTTT; CDR3: CASSLKGQLRNTEAFF
V: TRBV10-2; J: TRBJ2-7; size: .; D: .; DNA: TGCGCCAGCAGGGCGGAGGGTGGGTCCTACGAGCAGTACTTC; CDR3: CASRAEGGSYEQYF
V: TRBV6-6; J: TRBJ2-1; size: .; D: TRBD2; DNA: TGTGCCAGCCAGCTAGCGGGCTACAATGAGCAGTTCTTC; CDR3: CASQLAGYNEQFF
V: TRBV4-1; J: TRBJ1-2; size: .; D: TRBD1; DNA: TGCGCCAGCAGCCACGGTGGGACAGGGACCAACTATGGCTACACCTTC; CDR3: CASSHGGTGTNYGYTF
V: TRBV25-1; J: TRBJ2-7; size: .; D: .; DNA: TGTGCCAGCAGTGAATCCATCGGCGGATTCTCCTACGAGCAGTACTTC; CDR3: CASSESIGGFSYEQYF
V: TRBV28; J: TRBJ2-3; size: .; D: TRBD2; DNA: TGTGCCAGCAGCCACGCGGGGCTAGCGGGACCAAGCACAGATACGCAGTATTTT; CDR3: CASSHAGLAGPSTDTQYF
V: TRBV5-1; J: TRBJ2-3; size: .; D: TRBD2; DNA: TGCGCCAGCAGCTTGGGGACTAGTCGTGAACCGTCCTTT; CDR3: CASSLGTSREPSF
V: TRBV18; J: TRBJ2-4; size: .; D: .; DNA: TGTGCCAGCTCACCCAGTTTGGGAGAGTACCTAAACATTCAGTACTTC; CDR3: CASSPSLGEYLNIQYF
V: TRBV18; J: TRBJ2-7; size: .; D: .; DNA: TGTGCCAGCTCACCTACAGCTATTATCTCCTACGAGCAGTACTTC; CDR3: CASSPTAIISYEQYF
V: TRBV19; J: TRBJ1-3; size: .; D: .; DNA: TGTGCCAGTAGTTCCGGCGGGATGTCTGGAAACACCATATATTTT; CDR3: CASSSGGMSGNTIYF
V: TRBV2; J: TRBJ2-7; size: few; D: .; DNA: TGTGCCAGCAGGAAACTCTACGAGCAGTACTTC; CDR3: CASRKLYEQYF
V: TRBV28; J: TRBJ2-5; size: .; D: .; DNA: TGTGCCAGCAGCTCCTTTAGCGGTAGAGGGGAGACCCAGTACTTC; CDR3: CASSSFSGRGETQYF
V: TRBV6-5; J: TRBJ2-3; size: .; D: TRBD2; DNA: TGTGCCAGCAGTCTAATAGCGGGAGATACGCAGTATTTT; CDR3: CASSLIAGDTQYF
V: TRBV7-9; J: TRBJ2-5; size: .; D: TRBD2; DNA: TGTGCCAGCAGCTTAATGGGTGGCGGGGGACAAGAGACCCAGTACTTC; CDR3: CASSLMGGGGQETQYF
V: TRBV7-9; J: TRBJ1-1; size: once; D: .; DNA: TGTGCCAGCAGCTTAGGACAGCGCGAAACTGAAGCTTTCTTT; CDR3: CASSLGQRETEAFF
V: TRBV28; J: TRBJ2-1; size: .; D: TRBD1; DNA: TGTGCCAGCAGCCAGAGGCCGGGACAGGGGGGGAATGAGCAGTTCTTC; CDR3: CASSQRPGQGGNEQFF
V: TRBV15; J: TRBJ2-1; size: .; D: TRBD2; DNA: TGTGCCACCAGCAGAGATCTTGTTACTAGCGGGAGAGGCAATGAGCAGTTCTTC; CDR3: CATSRDLVTSGRGNEQFF
V: TRBV7-9; J: TRBJ1-4; size: .; D: .; DNA: TGTGCCAGCAGGGCTCCGGGACAAGGGCCAGAAAAACTGTTTTTT; CDR3: CASRAPGQGPEKLFF
V: TRBV19; J: TRBJ2-7; size: .; D: .; DNA: TGTGCCAGTAGTCCGGGGACTGGCCCCTACGAGCAGTACTTC; CDR3: CASSPGTGPYEQYF
V: TRBV19; J: TRBJ2-1; size: .; D: TRBD2; DNA: TGTGCCAGTAGTATTGGACTAGCGGGCGATGAGCAGTTCTTC; CDR3: CASSIGLAGDEQFF
V: TRBV28; J: TRBJ1-2; size: .; D: TRBD1; DNA: TGTGCCAGCGGACCCGGGACAGGACGTTATGGCTACACCTTC; CDR3: CASGPGTGRYGYTF
V: TRBV7-9; J: TRBJ1-2; size: .; D: TRBD1; DNA: TGTGCCAGCAGCCTCGAAGGGTGGACAGGGGCTAACTATGGCTACACCTTC; CDR3: CASSLEGWTGANYGYTF
V: TRBV5-1; J: TRBJ2-7; size: .; D: .; DNA: TGCGCCAGCAGTTACCCTTCGCCAGGGGAGAGCTCCTACGAGCAGTACTTC; CDR3: CASSYPSPGESSYEQYF